This is a list of T cell receptor beta chains from one sample in a study of cytomegalovirus exposure and HLA in healthy donors. Produced via immunoSEQ multiplex PCR; TCRdb's table is partial and in-frame only. This sample's table has approximately 93,000 clones. Sequencing was performed on PBMCs. These receptors all come from a woman in her 30s in good health and CMV-seronegative. CDR3s include the opening cysteine and the closing phenylalanine or tryptophan. The D gene is left open where the match is weak.

v_gene	j_gene	d_gene	CDR3aa	CDR3nt
TRBV9	TRBJ1-1	-	CASSVGVGGGTEAFF	TGTGCCAGCAGCGTAGGCGTCGGGGGAGGCACTGAAGCTTTCTTT
TRBV30	TRBJ1-1	-	CAWSVSTVNTEAFF	TGTGCCTGGAGTGTAAGTACGGTTAACACTGAAGCTTTCTTT
TRBV4-2	TRBJ2-7	TRBD1	CASSARTGGSYEQYF	TGTGCCAGCAGCGCACGGACAGGGGGGAGCTACGAGCAGTACTTC
TRBV5-1	TRBJ2-7	TRBD1	CASSYPQGDNEQYF	TGCGCCAGCAGCTACCCCCAGGGGGACAACGAGCAGTACTTC
TRBV29-1	TRBJ2-2	-	CSVPNRFPGGELFF	TGCAGCGTTCCCAATCGTTTTCCGGGCGGGGAGCTGTTTTTT
TRBV5-8	TRBJ2-1	-	CASSLRLARDNEQFF	TGTGCCAGCAGCTTGCGTTTGGCTAGAGACAATGAGCAGTTCTTC
TRBV28	TRBJ2-6	-	CASSRNRAGANVLTF	TGTGCCAGCAGTAGGAACAGGGCTGGGGCCAACGTCCTGACTTTC
TRBV5-1	TRBJ1-1	-	CASSPGGGTLNTEAFF	TGCGCCAGCAGCCCGGGGGGCGGCACCTTGAACACTGAAGCTTTCTTT
TRBV5-8	TRBJ2-2	TRBD2	CASSLFGLAGNTGELFF	TGTGCCAGCAGCTTGTTCGGGCTAGCGGGAAACACCGGGGAGCTGTTTTTT
TRBV6-5	TRBJ1-1	TRBD1	CASSPRTGKNTEAFF	TGTGCCAGCAGTCCAAGGACAGGGAAGAACACTGAAGCTTTCTTT
TRBV30	TRBJ1-2	-	CAWTSGVGGFYGYTF	TGTGCCTGGACCAGTGGGGTTGGGGGGTTCTATGGCTACACCTTC
TRBV11-2	TRBJ1-4	TRBD1	CASRSQQGAREKLFF	TGTGCCAGCAGGTCCCAACAGGGGGCACGCGAAAAACTGTTTTTT
TRBV28	TRBJ2-3	-	CASVSGGTDTQYF	TGTGCCAGCGTTAGCGGTGGCACAGATACGCAGTATTTT
TRBV6-1	TRBJ1-5	-	CASSEMFNQPQHF	TGTGCCAGCAGCGAGATGTTCAATCAGCCCCAGCATTTT
TRBV19	TRBJ1-5	TRBD1	CASNRGIGNQPQHF	TGTGCCAGCAACAGGGGCATAGGCAATCAGCCCCAGCATTTT
TRBV9	TRBJ2-6	-	CASSVPWRRGANVLTF	TGTGCCAGCAGCGTCCCATGGCGGAGGGGGGCCAACGTCCTGACTTTC
TRBV7-2	TRBJ2-7	TRBD2	CASSYLAGAISYEQYF	TGTGCCAGCAGCTACCTAGCGGGGGCAATCTCCTACGAGCAGTACTTC
TRBV10-3	TRBJ2-1	TRBD2	CAIGLAANGGGEQFF	TGTGCCATCGGACTAGCGGCCAACGGCGGCGGTGAGCAGTTCTTC
TRBV6-5	TRBJ2-7	-	CASSYSSGEAILEQYF	TGTGCCAGCAGTTACTCCTCCGGAGAGGCCATACTCGAGCAGTACTTC
TRBV5-4	TRBJ2-2	-	CASSPVEGVGTGELFF	TGTGCCAGCAGCCCTGTTGAGGGGGTTGGCACCGGGGAGCTGTTTTTT
TRBV7-3	TRBJ1-5	-	CASSLRAGAPYSNQPQHF	TGTGCCAGCAGCTTAAGGGCAGGGGCCCCTTATAGCAATCAGCCCCAGCATTTT
TRBV7-3	TRBJ1-2	-	CASSPKRDYGYTF	TGTGCCAGCAGCCCCAAGAGAGACTATGGCTACACCTTC
TRBV28	TRBJ1-1	-	CASSPPGNTEAFF	TGTGCCAGCAGCCCCCCAGGGAACACTGAAGCTTTCTTT
TRBV5-4	TRBJ2-7	-	CASTPGAGAYEQYF	TGTGCCAGCACCCCAGGCGCTGGCGCCTACGAGCAGTACTTC
TRBV7-2	TRBJ2-7	TRBD2	CASSLGLAGYEQYF	TGTGCCAGCAGCTTGGGACTAGCGGGATACGAGCAGTACTTC
TRBV7-9	TRBJ2-7	TRBD1	CASSPRDRAEQYF	TGTGCCAGCAGCCCCCGGGACAGGGCCGAGCAGTACTTC
TRBV19	TRBJ2-2	-	CASSIAARTGELFF	TGTGCCAGTAGTATCGCCGCGAGGACCGGGGAGCTGTTTTTT
TRBV13	TRBJ2-1	TRBD2	CASSLLAGVSYNEQFF	TGTGCCAGCAGCCTACTAGCGGGAGTGTCCTACAATGAGCAGTTCTTC
TRBV28	TRBJ2-4	-	CASRPTTSSDIQYF	TGTGCCAGCAGACCAACTACTAGTTCTGACATTCAGTACTTC
TRBV28	TRBJ2-3	TRBD1	CASRRQGPDTQYF	TGTGCCAGCAGGAGACAGGGTCCAGATACGCAGTATTTT
TRBV5-6	TRBJ1-1	-	CASSSTGITEAFF	TGTGCCAGCAGCTCTACAGGGATCACTGAAGCTTTCTTT
TRBV2	TRBJ1-4	-	CASSQGPTNEKLFF	TGTGCCAGCAGTCAGGGGCCAACTAATGAAAAACTGTTTTTT
TRBV7-8	TRBJ2-7	TRBD1	CASSLQGQSFSYEQYF	TGTGCCAGCAGCCTACAGGGACAGAGCTTCTCCTACGAGCAGTACTTC
TRBV10-1	TRBJ2-3	-	CASSVGGPDTQYF	TGCGCCAGCAGTGTAGGAGGGCCAGATACGCAGTATTTT
TRBV29-1	TRBJ2-5	-	CSVEGGPAREDQYF	TGCAGCGTTGAGGGTGGCCCAGCGCGGGAAGACCAGTACTTC
TRBV19	TRBJ1-1	-	CASTRANTEAFF	TGTGCCAGTACAAGAGCGAACACTGAAGCTTTCTTT
TRBV5-4	TRBJ2-4	TRBD2	CASTPGTGLAGDIIQYF	TGTGCCAGCACCCCTGGGACGGGACTAGCGGGAGATATCATTCAGTACTTC
TRBV7-3	TRBJ2-2	TRBD2	CASSLNAQLATGELFF	TGTGCCAGCAGCTTAAACGCCCAACTAGCGACCGGGGAGCTGTTTTTT
TRBV5-1	TRBJ2-7	TRBD2	CASSLGLAVSYEQYF	TGCGCCAGCAGCTTGGGACTAGCGGTCTCCTACGAGCAGTACTTC
TRBV5-4	TRBJ1-2	-	CASSLAVRVDYGYTF	TGTGCCAGCAGCTTGGCCGTGAGGGTCGACTATGGCTACACCTTC
TRBV5-4	TRBJ1-1	TRBD1	CASSFPGQGGTEAFF	TGTGCCAGCAGCTTCCCGGGACAGGGGGGCACTGAAGCTTTCTTT
TRBV28	TRBJ1-3	-	CASSDSGESEIPSGNTIYF	TGTGCCAGCAGTGATTCAGGCGAGAGTGAAATCCCCTCTGGAAACACCATATATTTT
TRBV28	TRBJ1-1	-	CASSIYGGRTEAFF	TGTGCCAGCAGTATCTACGGGGGACGGACTGAAGCTTTCTTT
TRBV5-1	TRBJ2-1	-	CASSLAPLEGYNEQFF	TGCGCCAGCAGCTTGGCCCCTTTGGAGGGCTACAATGAGCAGTTCTTC
TRBV2	TRBJ1-1	-	CASSNIDRNTEAFF	TGTGCCAGCAGCAACATCGACAGGAACACTGAAGCTTTCTTT
TRBV4-1	TRBJ1-2	TRBD1	CASSSSGTGNYGYTF	TGCGCCAGCAGCTCCTCCGGGACAGGGAACTATGGCTACACCTTC